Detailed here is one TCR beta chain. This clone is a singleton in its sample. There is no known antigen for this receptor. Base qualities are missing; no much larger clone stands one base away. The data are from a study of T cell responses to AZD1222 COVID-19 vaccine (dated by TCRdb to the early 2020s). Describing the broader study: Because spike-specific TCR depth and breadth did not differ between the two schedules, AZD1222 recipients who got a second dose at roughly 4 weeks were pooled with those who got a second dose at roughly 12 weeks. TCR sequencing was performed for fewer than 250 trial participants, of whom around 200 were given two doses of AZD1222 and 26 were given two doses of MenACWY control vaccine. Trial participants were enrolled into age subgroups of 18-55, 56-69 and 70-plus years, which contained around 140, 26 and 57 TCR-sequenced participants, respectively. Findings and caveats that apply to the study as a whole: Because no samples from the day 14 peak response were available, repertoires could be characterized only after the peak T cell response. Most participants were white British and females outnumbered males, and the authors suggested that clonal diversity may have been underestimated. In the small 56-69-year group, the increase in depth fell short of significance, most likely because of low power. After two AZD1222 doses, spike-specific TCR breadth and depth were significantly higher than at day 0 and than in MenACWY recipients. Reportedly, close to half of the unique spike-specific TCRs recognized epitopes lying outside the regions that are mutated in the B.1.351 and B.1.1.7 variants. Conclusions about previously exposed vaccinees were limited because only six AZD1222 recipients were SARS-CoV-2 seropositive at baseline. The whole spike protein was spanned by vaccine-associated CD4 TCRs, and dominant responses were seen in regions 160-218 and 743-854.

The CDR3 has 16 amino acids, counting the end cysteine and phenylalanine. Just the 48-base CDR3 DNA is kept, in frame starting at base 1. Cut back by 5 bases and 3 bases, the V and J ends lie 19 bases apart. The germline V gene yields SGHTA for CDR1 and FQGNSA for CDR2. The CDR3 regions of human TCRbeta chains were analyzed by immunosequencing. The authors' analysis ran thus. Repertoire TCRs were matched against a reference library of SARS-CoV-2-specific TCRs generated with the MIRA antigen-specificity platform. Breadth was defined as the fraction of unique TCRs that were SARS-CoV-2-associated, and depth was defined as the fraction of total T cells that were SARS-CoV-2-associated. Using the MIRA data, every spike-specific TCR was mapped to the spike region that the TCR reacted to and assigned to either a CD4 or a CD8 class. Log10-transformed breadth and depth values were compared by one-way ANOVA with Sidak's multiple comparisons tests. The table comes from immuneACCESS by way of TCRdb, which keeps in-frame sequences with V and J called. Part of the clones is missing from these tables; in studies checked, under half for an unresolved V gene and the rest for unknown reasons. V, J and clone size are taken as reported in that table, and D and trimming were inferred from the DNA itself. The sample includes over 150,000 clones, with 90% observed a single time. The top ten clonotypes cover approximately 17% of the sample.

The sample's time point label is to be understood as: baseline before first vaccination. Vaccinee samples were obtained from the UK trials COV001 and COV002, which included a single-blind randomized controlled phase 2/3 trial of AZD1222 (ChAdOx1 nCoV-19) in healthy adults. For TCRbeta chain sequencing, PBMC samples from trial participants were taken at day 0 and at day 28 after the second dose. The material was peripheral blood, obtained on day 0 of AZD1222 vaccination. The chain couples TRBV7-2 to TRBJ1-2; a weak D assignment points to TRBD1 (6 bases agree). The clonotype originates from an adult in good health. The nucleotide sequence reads TGTGCCAGCAGCGGTCAACAGGGTGCAATGGACTATGGCTACACCTTC. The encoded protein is CASSGQQGAMDYGYTF.